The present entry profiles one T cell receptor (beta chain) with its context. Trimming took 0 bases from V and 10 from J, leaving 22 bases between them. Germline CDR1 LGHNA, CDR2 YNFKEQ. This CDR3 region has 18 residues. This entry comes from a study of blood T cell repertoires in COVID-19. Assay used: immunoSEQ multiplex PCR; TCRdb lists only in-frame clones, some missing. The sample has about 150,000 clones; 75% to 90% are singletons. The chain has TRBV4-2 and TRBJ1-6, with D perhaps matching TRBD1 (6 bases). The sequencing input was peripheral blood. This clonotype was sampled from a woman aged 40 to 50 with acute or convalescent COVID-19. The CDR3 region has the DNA TGTGCCAGCAGCCAAGAAATCGACTTGGGGGGGCGGGTATCACCCCTCCACTTT. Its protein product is CASSQEIDLGGRVSPLHF.